The next 30 T cell receptor beta chains were all read from a single sample in a study of graft-versus-host responses after intestinal transplantation. Measured with immunoSEQ multiplex PCR; TCRdb has only the in-frame clones, and not every one. The sample holds fewer than 95,000 clones, about 93% seen once. The antigens of these receptors remain unknown. This specimen consisted of unstimulated CD8+ T cells sorted from spleen or lymph node cells, obtained before intestinal transplant. The receptors were gathered from a human donor who received an intestinal transplant.

The chain uses TRBV7-9 and TRBJ2-7, with 15 bases that match TRBD2. Trimming cost V 5 bases and J 6 bases; bases outside gene matches: 14. Germline lookup yields CDR1 SEHNR and CDR2 FQNEAQ (reference sequence). The CDR3 contains 18 residues. The CDR3: CASSQGLAGGITMLEQYF. The CDR3, as DNA: TGTGCCAGCAGCCAGGGACTAGCGGGAGGAATCACTATGCTCGAGCAGTACTTC.

The V and J genes are TRBV19 and TRBJ2-1; D perhaps matches TRBD2 (5 bases). CDR1 is LNHDA, CDR2 SQIVND, per germline (reference sequence). CDR3 length: 18 residues. The V end lost 0 bases, the J end lost 4 bases, and 19 bases lay between the germline ends. The CDR3: CASSIDLAPGIPYNEQFF. The CDR3 DNA reads as TGTGCCAGTAGTATAGATCTAGCCCCGGGAATCCCTTACAATGAGCAGTTCTTC.

CDR3 residues: CASSYSPGSNEKLFF. In DNA form, the CDR3 reads TGTGCCAGCAGTTACTCTCCGGGGTCCAATGAAAAACTGTTTTTT. This rearrangement joins TRBV6-5 to TRBJ1-4; D call uncertain. This CDR3 is built from 15 residues. With 0 bases removed from V and 5 bases from J, the gap between germline ends came to 10 bases. CDR1 is MNHEY and CDR2 is SVGAGI in the germline V gene.

This chain joins TRBV2 and TRBJ1-1, with D perhaps matching TRBD1 (5 bases). The CDR3 covers 13 residues. Germline lookup yields CDR1 SNHLY and CDR2 FYNNEI. The CDR3 bases are TGTCACTCTCGACCAGGGCTTAACACTGAAGCTTTCTTT. This codes for CHSRPGLNTEAFF.

The rearrangement joins TRBV30 to TRBJ2-7; 12 bases are a match to TRBD2. Looked up from germline, CDR1 is GTSNPN and CDR2 is SVGIG (reference sequence). This CDR3 spans 14 amino acids. Trimming at V came to 1 base and at J to 2 bases, leaving 0 bases not matched to a gene. Written as DNA, the CDR3 is TGTGCCTGGAGTGGACTAGCGGGGGCCTACGAGCAGTACTTC. This gives the protein CAWSGLAGAYEQYF.

The chain has TRBV7-9 and TRBJ1-3; D is uncertain. The germline V gene has CDR1 SEHNR and CDR2 FQNEAQ (reference sequence). This CDR3 is built from 13 residues. V dropped 5 bases and J dropped 2 bases, with 7 bases sitting between them. In nucleotides, the CDR3 is TGTGCCAGCAGCCGGGTTACTGGAAACACCATATATTTT. Translation: CASSRVTGNTIYF.

The rearrangement joins TRBV15 to TRBJ2-1, with 10 nucleotides matching TRBD2. Germline V gives CDR1 LNHNV, CDR2 YYDKDF (reference sequence). Germline trimming cut 6 bases from V and 4 bases from J; bases unmatched to any gene: 6. This CDR3 spans 15 amino acids. The CDR3, as DNA: TGTGCCACCAGTCCCGGGACTAGCGCGTACAATGAGCAGTTCTTC. Translating it yields CATSPGTSAYNEQFF.

The chain has TRBV5-4 and TRBJ2-1; 10 nucleotides agree with TRBD1. Germline V gene lookup returns CDR1 SGHNT and CDR2 YYREEE (reference sequence). The CDR3 is made up of 15 amino acids. Trimming cost V 4 bases and J 6 bases; bases outside gene matches: 7. The CDR3 reads CASSEAGQGINEQFF. CDR3 coding DNA: TGTGCCAGCAGCGAGGCGGGACAGGGGATCAATGAGCAGTTCTTC.

The chain combines TRBV5-1 with TRBJ1-3; TRBD1 might be the D (5 bases). With 1 base removed from V and 1 base from J, the gap between germline ends came to 9 bases. The CDR3 extends over 15 amino acids. Germline CDR1 and CDR2: SGHRS and YFSETQ. The CDR3 DNA follows: TGCGCCAGCAGCTTGTTTTCAGGGTCTGGAAACACCATATATTTT. This encodes CASSLFSGSGNTIYF.

The rearrangement uses TRBV11-1 and TRBJ1-3; TRBD1 matches at 7 bases. J was trimmed by 0 bases and V by 5 bases; bases with no gene match: 7. Germline loops: CDR1 SGHAT, CDR2 FQDESV (reference sequence). The CDR3 contains 16 residues. This CDR3 reads CASSAFRGSSGNTIYF. As DNA, the CDR3 is TGTGCCAGCAGCGCCTTCAGGGGGAGCTCTGGAAACACCATATATTTT.

The V call is TRBV4-1, the J call TRBJ1-2; maybe TRBD1 (5 bases). CDR3 length: 14 amino acids. Trimming removed 3 bases at V and 5 bases at J, with 13 bases between. Germline CDR1 is MGHRA and CDR2 is YSYEKL. DNA for the CDR3: TGCGCCAGCAGCCACGGACACCTGTCGTATGGCTACACCTTC. This encodes CASSHGHLSYGYTF.

As DNA, the CDR3 is TGTGCCAGTAGTAACCCCCCTAGGACAGGGATTAACACTGAAGCTTTCTTT. Amino acid sequence: CASSNPPRTGINTEAFF. This chain joins TRBV19 and TRBJ1-1; 8 bases agree with TRBD1. CDR1 is LNHDA, CDR2 SQIVND, per germline (reference sequence). CDR3 size: 17 residues. The J segment lost 2 bases and the V segment lost 4 bases, leaving 12 bases of the junction unmatched.

V and J are TRBV29-1 and TRBJ1-1, with D perhaps matching TRBD1 (5 bases). CDR1 is SQVTM, CDR2 ANQGSEA, per germline. V was shortened by 4 bases and J by 8 bases, with 11 bases between the two germline ends. The CDR3 runs to 11 residues. Here the CDR3 reads CSVAQGLEAFF. The CDR3, as DNA: TGCAGCGTTGCGCAGGGTTTGGAAGCTTTCTTT.

V and J are TRBV5-6 and TRBJ2-1; 11 bases fit TRBD2. CDR1 SGHDT and CDR2 YYEEEE come from the germline V gene. V shed 4 bases and J 15 bases; nucleotides not matched to a gene: 9. The CDR3 extends over 13 amino acids. The CDR3 DNA sequence: TGTGCCAGCAGCGAAACGACTAGCGGGGAAATGTTCTTC. Encoded protein: CASSETTSGEMFF.

The rearrangement uses TRBV6-5 and TRBJ2-7; D is possibly TRBD2 (5 bases). V lost 7 bases and J 7 bases, leaving 11 bases between the germline ends. The germline V gene encodes CDR1 MNHEY and CDR2 SVGAGI. The CDR3 extends over 11 amino acids. The CDR3, as DNA: TGTGCCAGCACCAATTCGGGGGAGCAGTACTTC. This gives the protein CASTNSGEQYF.

The V call is TRBV27, the J call TRBJ1-1; TRBD1 agrees at 7 bases. The ends lost 3 bases at V and 8 bases at J; junction bases unmatched: 3. The CDR3 contains 12 residues. Looked up from germline, CDR1 is MNHEY and CDR2 is SMNVEV (reference sequence). The DNA for the CDR3 is TGTGCCAGCAGTTTGGTGGGACAGGAAGCTTTCTTT. Translated, it gives CASSLVGQEAFF.

This sequence joins TRBV7-6 and TRBJ2-7; D remains unclear. Germline V gene data show CDR1 as SGHVS and CDR2 as FNYEAQ. Between the trimmed V and J ends, which lost 4 bases and 3 bases, there was a span of 7 bases. The CDR3 consists of 12 residues. CDR3 sequence reads: CASSYGGYEQYF. For the CDR3, the DNA is TGTGCCAGCAGCTATGGCGGCTACGAGCAGTACTTC.

The chain employs TRBV7-9 and TRBJ2-7; TRBD1 aligns across 8 bases. The CDR3 length is 17 residues. J was trimmed by 0 bases and V by 5 bases; bases with no gene match: 12. The germline V gene encodes CDR1 SEHNR and CDR2 FQNEAQ (reference sequence). The CDR3 region has the DNA TGTGCCAGCAGCCCAACCTCCAGGGGGCCGAGCTCCTACGAGCAGTACTTC. Protein sequence: CASSPTSRGPSSYEQYF.

The chain employs TRBV28 and TRBJ2-6, with TRBD1 identical over 7 bases. V was pared by 5 bases and J by 0 bases, with 10 bases of the junction left unmatched. This CDR3 contains 18 residues. Germline V gene lookup returns CDR1 MDHEN and CDR2 SYDVKM. CDR3 amino acids: CASSTRQGPNSGANVLTF. In nucleotides, the CDR3 is TGTGCCAGCAGTACCAGACAGGGTCCCAACTCTGGGGCCAACGTCCTGACTTTC.

This chain joins TRBV7-2 and TRBJ2-1; 11 bases map to TRBD2. V lost 1 base and J lost 7; bases outside the gene matches: 15. Germline assignment: CDR1 SGHTA and CDR2 FQGNSA. The CDR3 contains 19 residues. The CDR3 sequence is CASSLDRPSSGGAGNEQFF. The CDR3 DNA follows: TGTGCCAGCAGCTTAGATAGGCCCAGTAGCGGGGGGGCCGGGAATGAGCAGTTCTTC. Full variable domain (remainder filled in from reference TRBV7-2 and TRBJ2-1): GAGVSQSPSNKVTEKGKDVELRCDPISGHTALYWYRQSLGQGLEFLIYFQGNSAPDKSGLPSDRFSAERTGGSVSTLTIQRTQQEDSAVYLCASSLDRPSSGGAGNEQFFGPGTRLTVL.

V and J are TRBV7-6 and TRBJ1-1, with TRBD1 as a possible D gene (5 bases). Germline CDR1 is SGHVS and CDR2 is FNYEAQ. This CDR3 region has 19 residues. V was pared by 3 bases and J by 5 bases, with 28 bases between. CDR3: CASSFSRLGERGRGTEAFF. DNA of the CDR3: TGTGCCAGCAGCTTCTCTAGGTTAGGGGAGCGGGGTCGGGGTACTGAAGCTTTCTTT.

The count of this clone is one. The chain employs TRBV19 and TRBJ2-7; 8 bases agree with TRBD2. This CDR3 has 14 amino acids. The V and J ends lost 5 bases and 3 bases, in that order; junction bases with no gene match: 6. Germline V gives CDR1 LNHDA, CDR2 SQIVND (reference sequence). CDR3 sequence reads: CASSAGGRGYEQYF. For the CDR3, the DNA is TGTGCCAGTAGTGCGGGGGGCAGGGGCTACGAGCAGTACTTC.

V gene TRBV27 combines with J gene TRBJ2-7; TRBD1 might be the D (5 bases). This CDR3 is built from 12 residues. V was shortened by 6 bases and J by 3 bases, with 9 bases between the two germline ends. Germline CDR1 reads MNHEY; CDR2 reads SMNVEV (reference sequence). The CDR3, as DNA: TGTGCCAGCAGGGGGCGACACTACGAGCAGTACTTC. It codes for CASRGRHYEQYF.

This chain joins TRBV5-1 and TRBJ1-6; D might be TRBD1 (6 bases). Germline assignment: CDR1 SGHRS and CDR2 YFSETQ. Trimming removed 2 bases from V and 9 bases from J, with 15 bases in between. This CDR3 has 15 residues. CDR3 protein: CASSFSGQFSSPLHF. CDR3 nucleotides: TGCGCCAGCAGCTTCTCGGGACAATTTAGTTCACCCCTCCACTTT. The whole variable domain, remainder taken from reference TRBV5-1 and TRBJ1-6, is KAGVTQTPRYLIKTRGQQVTLSCSPISGHRSVSWYQQTPGQGLQFLFEYFSETQRNKGNFPGRFSGRQFSNSRSEMNVSTLELGDSALYLCASSFSGQFSSPLHFGNGTRLTVT.

The chain has TRBV28 and TRBJ1-5; no clear D gene. V was cut by 7 bases and J by 3 bases, with 16 bases left in between. The CDR3 loop spans 15 amino acids. Per germline, CDR1 MDHEN and CDR2 SYDVKM. CDR3 amino acids: CASKEGTTLNQPQHF. As DNA, the CDR3 is TGTGCCAGCAAGGAGGGCACAACTCTCAATCAGCCCCAGCATTTT.

The chain joins TRBV4-1 to TRBJ2-7, with 7 bases identical to TRBD1. The CDR3 length is 14 residues. Germline V gene sequence: CDR1 MGHRA, CDR2 YSYEKL. V gave up 1 base and J gave up 7 bases; unmatched junction bases: 7. CDR3 protein: CASSQGTGRVEQYF. The CDR3 coding sequence is TGCGCCAGCAGCCAAGGGACAGGTCGGGTTGAGCAGTACTTC.

The chain is built from TRBV27 and TRBJ2-3; 10 bases match TRBD2. J was trimmed by 4 bases and V by 3 bases; bases with no gene match: 7. Germline values: CDR1 MNHEY, CDR2 SMNVEV (reference sequence). CDR3 length: 16 amino acids. CDR3 nucleotides: TGTGCCAGCAGTTTGGGGGCTAGCGGGAGTTCAGATACGCAGTATTTT. This encodes CASSLGASGSSDTQYF.

The chain carries TRBV13 and TRBJ2-1, with 11 nucleotides matching TRBD2. CDR1 and CDR2 (germline): PRHDT, FYEKMQ (reference sequence). V trimming: 5 bases; J trimming: 7 bases; junction bases outside the gene matches: 7. This CDR3 has 15 amino acids. CDR3 sequence: CASSATSGGRNEQFF. The CDR3 DNA sequence: TGTGCCAGCAGCGCCACTAGCGGGGGTCGTAATGAGCAGTTCTTC. Complete variable domain (other parts from reference TRBV13 and TRBJ2-1): AAGVIQSPRHLIKEKRETATLKCYPIPRHDTVYWYQQGPGQDPQFLISFYEKMQSDKGSIPDRFSAQQFSDYHSELNMSSLELGDSALYFCASSATSGGRNEQFFGPGTRLTVL.

The count of this clone is one. The chain links TRBV7-8 to TRBJ1-1; D uncertain. The CDR3 consists of 15 residues. The ends were cut back, 7 bases at V and 2 bases at J, with 17 bases in the middle. CDR1 and CDR2 from the germline V gene are SGHVS and FQNEAQ. CDR3 loop: CASTLREAGNTEAFF. CDR3 sequence (DNA): TGTGCCAGCACCCTCCGGGAGGCTGGAAACACTGAAGCTTTCTTT. Drawing the rest from reference TRBV7-8 and TRBJ1-1, the complete variable domain is GAGVSQSPRYKVAKRGQDVALRCDPISGHVSLFWYQQALGQGPEFLTYFQNEAQLDKSGLPSDRFFAERPEGSVSTLKIQRTQQEDSAVYLCASTLREAGNTEAFFGQGTRLTVV.

The CDR3 nucleotides read TGTGCCAGCGGACTGACAGGAGGATCCGTGGCCCAGCATTTT. Its protein is CASGLTGGSVAQHF. The chain carries TRBV27 and TRBJ1-5; possibly TRBD1 for D (6 bases). This CDR3 spans 14 amino acids. CDR1 is MNHEY, CDR2 SMNVEV, per germline (reference sequence). Trimming shortened V by 8 bases and J by 11 bases, and 22 bases separated the two germline ends.